The present T cell receptor beta chain was sequenced within a study of T-cell reconstitution after alpha-beta-depleted transplantation in children. Study results and caveats: Two months or so post-transplant, alpha-beta T cells reportedly derived from several hundred expanded graft clones. At one year after transplant, newly produced T cells mostly accounted for T-cell counts and diversity. The high TCRbeta diversity at day 60 in some patients came from surviving recipient T cells and thymic progenitors.

Germline V CDR1 and CDR2: MNHNS, SASEGT. The CDR3 sequence is 15 residues long. The V and J ends lost 6 bases and 0 bases respectively, with 14 bases between them. This clonotype occurred a few times. Its specificity is unknown. A TCRbeta library incorporating unique molecular identifiers was prepared. In TCRdb, the PCR reads were re-called with MiXCR into one record per CDR3 protein. Of some 830,000 distinct CDR3 sequences in the sample, 15% to 20% were seen once. The gene calls are TRBV6-1 and TRBJ1-2; D possibly corresponds to TRBD1 (6 bases). The source is a male patient between 5 and 17 years old who had a stem cell transplant for acute lymphoblastic leukemia, so the T cells may come from the graft donor. Specimen: PBMCs, mostly from graft donor cells, collected 360 days after TCRalphabeta/CD19-depleted stem cell transplant. For the CDR3, the DNA is TGTGCCAGCAGCTCCGACAGGACCACTAACTATGGCTACACCTTC. Its translation: CASSSDRTTNYGYTF.